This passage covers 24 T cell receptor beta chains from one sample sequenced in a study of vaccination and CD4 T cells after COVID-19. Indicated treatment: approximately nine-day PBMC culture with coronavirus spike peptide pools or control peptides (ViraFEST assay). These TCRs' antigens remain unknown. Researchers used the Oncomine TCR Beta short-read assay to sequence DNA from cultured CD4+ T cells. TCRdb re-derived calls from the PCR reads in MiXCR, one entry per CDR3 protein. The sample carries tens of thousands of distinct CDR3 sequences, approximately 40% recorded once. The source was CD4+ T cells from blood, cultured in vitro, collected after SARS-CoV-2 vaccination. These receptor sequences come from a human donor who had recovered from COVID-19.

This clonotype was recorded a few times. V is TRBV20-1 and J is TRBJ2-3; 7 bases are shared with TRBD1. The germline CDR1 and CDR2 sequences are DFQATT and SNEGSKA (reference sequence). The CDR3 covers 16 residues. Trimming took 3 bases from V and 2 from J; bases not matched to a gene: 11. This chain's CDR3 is CSASTPGQLTTDTQYF. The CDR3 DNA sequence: TGCAGTGCTAGCACCCCGGGACAGTTAACCACAGATACGCAGTATTTT.

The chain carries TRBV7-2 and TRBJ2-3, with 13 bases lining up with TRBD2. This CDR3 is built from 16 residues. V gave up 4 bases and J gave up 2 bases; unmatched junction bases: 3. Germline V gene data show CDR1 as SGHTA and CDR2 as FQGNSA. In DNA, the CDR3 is TGTGCCAGCAGCTCGGGACTAGCGGGGCTCACAGATACGCAGTATTTT. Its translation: CASSSGLAGLTDTQYF.

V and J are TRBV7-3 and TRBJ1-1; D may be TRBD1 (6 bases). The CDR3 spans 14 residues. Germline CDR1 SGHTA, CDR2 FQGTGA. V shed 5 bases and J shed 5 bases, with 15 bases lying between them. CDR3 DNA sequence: TGTGCCAGCAGCCTCTCGGGGGGCCGAACTGAAGCTTTCTTT. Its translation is CASSLSGGRTEAFF.

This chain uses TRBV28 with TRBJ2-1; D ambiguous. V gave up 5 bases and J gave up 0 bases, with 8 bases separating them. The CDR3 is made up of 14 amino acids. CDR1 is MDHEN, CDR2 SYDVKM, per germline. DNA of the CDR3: TGTGCCAGCAGTCCCGGTAGCTCCTACAATGAGCAGTTCTTC. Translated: CASSPGSSYNEQFF. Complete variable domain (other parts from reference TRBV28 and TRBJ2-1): DVKVTQSSRYLVKRTGEKVFLECVQDMDHENMFWYRQDPGLGLRLIYFSYDVKMKEKGDIPEGYSVSREKKERFSLILESASTNQTSMYLCASSPGSSYNEQFFGPGTRLTVL.

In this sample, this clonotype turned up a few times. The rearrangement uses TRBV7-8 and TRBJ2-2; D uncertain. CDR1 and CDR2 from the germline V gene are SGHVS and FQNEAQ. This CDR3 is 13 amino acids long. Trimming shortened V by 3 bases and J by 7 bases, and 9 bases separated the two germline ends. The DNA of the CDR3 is TGTGCCAGCAGCTTGGTAGAGAGCGGGGAGCTGTTTTTT. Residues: CASSLVESGELFF.

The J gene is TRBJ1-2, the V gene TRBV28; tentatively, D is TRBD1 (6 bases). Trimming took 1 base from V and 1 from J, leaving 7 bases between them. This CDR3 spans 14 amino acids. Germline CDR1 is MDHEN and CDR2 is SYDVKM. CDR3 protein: CASSLSGVNYGYTF. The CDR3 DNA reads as TGTGCCAGCAGTTTATCAGGGGTTAACTATGGCTACACCTTC.

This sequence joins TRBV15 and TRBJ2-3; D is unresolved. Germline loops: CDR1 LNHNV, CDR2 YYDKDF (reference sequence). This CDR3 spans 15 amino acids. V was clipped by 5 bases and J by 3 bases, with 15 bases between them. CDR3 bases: TGTGCCACCAGCGACGTCGGCTTAGTTACAGATACGCAGTATTTT. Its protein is CATSDVGLVTDTQYF.

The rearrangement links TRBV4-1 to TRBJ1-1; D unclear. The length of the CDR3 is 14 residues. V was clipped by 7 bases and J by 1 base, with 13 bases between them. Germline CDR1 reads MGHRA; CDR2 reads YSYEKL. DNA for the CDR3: TGCGCCAGCACGCCTTGGAGTACGAACACTGAAGCTTTCTTT. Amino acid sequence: CASTPWSTNTEAFF.

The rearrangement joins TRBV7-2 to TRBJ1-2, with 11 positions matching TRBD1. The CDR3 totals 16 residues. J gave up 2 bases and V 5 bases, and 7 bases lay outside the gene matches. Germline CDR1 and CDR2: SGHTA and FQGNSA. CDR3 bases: TGTGCCAGCAGCAAGACCGGGACAGGGGGGAACTATGGCTACACCTTC. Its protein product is CASSKTGTGGNYGYTF. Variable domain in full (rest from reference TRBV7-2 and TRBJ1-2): GAGVSQSPSNKVTEKGKDVELRCDPISGHTALYWYRQSLGQGLEFLIYFQGNSAPDKSGLPSDRFSAERTGGSVSTLTIQRTQQEDSAVYLCASSKTGTGGNYGYTFGSGTRLTVV.

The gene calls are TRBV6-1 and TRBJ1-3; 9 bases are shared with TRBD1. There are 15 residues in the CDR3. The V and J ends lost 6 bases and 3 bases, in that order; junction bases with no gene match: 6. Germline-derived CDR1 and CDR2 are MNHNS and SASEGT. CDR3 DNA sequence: TGTGCCAGCAGGAAACAGGGGGCGCTTGGAAACACCATATATTTT. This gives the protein CASRKQGALGNTIYF.

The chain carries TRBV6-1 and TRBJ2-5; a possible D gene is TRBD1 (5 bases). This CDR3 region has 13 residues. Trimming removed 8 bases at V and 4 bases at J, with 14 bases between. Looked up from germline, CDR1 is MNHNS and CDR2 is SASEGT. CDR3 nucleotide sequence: TGTGCCAGCGACTTTCAGGGTGGAGAGACCCAGTACTTC. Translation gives CASDFQGGETQYF.

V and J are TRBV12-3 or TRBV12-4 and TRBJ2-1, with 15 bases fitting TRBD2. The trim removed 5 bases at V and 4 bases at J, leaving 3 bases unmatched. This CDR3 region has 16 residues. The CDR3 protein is CASSLGLAGGYNEQFF. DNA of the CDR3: TGTGCCAGCAGTCTCGGACTAGCGGGGGGGTACAATGAGCAGTTCTTC.

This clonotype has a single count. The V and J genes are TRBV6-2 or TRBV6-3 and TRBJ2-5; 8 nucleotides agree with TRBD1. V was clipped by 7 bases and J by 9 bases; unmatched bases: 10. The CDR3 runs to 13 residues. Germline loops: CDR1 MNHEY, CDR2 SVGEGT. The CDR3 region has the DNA TGTGCCAGCACTGACATTGTACAGGGGGCCCAGTACTTC. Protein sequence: CASTDIVQGAQYF.

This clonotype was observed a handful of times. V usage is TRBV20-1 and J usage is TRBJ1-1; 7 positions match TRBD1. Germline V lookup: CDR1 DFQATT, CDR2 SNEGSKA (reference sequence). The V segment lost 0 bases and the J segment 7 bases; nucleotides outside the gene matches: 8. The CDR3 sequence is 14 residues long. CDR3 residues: CSARETGYRGEAFF. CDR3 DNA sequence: TGCAGTGCTAGAGAGACAGGGTATCGGGGTGAAGCTTTCTTT.

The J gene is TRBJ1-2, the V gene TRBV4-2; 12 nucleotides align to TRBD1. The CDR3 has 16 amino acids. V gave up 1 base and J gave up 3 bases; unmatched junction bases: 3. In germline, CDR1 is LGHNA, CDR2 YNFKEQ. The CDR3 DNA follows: TGTGCCAGCAGCCAAGGGGGACAGGGGGCGGACTATGGCTACACCTTC. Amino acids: CASSQGGQGADYGYTF.

CDR3: CASSPRDRSPLHF. The CDR3 DNA reads as TGTGCCAGTAGTCCCCGGGACCGGTCACCCCTCCACTTT. The rearrangement joins TRBV19 to TRBJ1-6; D may be TRBD1 (5 bases). Germline CDR1 and CDR2: LNHDA and SQIVND (reference sequence). The CDR3 length is 13 residues. Trimming took off 5 bases at V and 10 bases at J, with 12 bases between the two ends.

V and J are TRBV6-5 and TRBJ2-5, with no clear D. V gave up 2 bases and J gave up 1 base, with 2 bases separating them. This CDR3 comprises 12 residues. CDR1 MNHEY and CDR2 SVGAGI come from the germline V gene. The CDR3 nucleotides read TGTGCCAGCAGTTACCCCCAAGAGACCCAGTACTTC. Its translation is CASSYPQETQYF.

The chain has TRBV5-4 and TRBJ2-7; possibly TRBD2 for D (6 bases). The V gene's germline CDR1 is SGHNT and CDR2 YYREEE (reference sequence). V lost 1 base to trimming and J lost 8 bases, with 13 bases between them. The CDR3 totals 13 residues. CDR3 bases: TGTGCCAGCAGCTTGTCTACGCGGGATAAGCAGTACTTC. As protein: CASSLSTRDKQYF.

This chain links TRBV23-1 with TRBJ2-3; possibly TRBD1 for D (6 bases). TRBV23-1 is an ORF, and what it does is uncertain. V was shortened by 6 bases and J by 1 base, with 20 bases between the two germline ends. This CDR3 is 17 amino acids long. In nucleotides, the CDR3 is TGCGCCAGCAGCCCTGAGTTACTCCAGGGGCGCACAGATACGCAGTATTTT. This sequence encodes CASSPELLQGRTDTQYF.

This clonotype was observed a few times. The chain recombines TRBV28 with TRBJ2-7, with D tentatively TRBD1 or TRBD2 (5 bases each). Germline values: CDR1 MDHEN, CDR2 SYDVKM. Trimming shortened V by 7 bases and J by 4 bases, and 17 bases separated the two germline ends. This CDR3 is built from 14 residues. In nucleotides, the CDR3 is TGTGCCAGCACCCGGGGCTCAGATTCTTACGAGCAGTACTTC. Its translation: CASTRGSDSYEQYF.

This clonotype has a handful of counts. CDR3 sequence (DNA): TGTGCCAGCGCTAGGACAGGGAAAGGCTATGGCTACACCTTC. Translated: CASARTGKGYGYTF. The chain links TRBV6-1 to TRBJ1-2, with 8 nucleotides matching TRBD1. Germline CDR1 is MNHNS and CDR2 is SASEGT. The CDR3 runs to 14 residues. The trim removed 8 bases at V and 4 bases at J, leaving 9 bases unmatched.

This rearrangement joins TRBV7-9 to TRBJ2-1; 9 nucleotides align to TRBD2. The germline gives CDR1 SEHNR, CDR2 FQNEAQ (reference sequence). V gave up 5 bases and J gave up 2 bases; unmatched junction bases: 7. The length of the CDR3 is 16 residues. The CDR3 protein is CASSPTLAGAYNEQFF. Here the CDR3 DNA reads TGTGCCAGCAGCCCGACCTTAGCGGGAGCCTACAATGAGCAGTTCTTC.

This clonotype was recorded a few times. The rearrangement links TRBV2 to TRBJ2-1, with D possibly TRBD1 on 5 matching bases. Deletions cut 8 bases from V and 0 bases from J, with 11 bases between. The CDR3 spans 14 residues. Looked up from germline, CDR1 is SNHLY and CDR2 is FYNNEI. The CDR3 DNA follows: TGTGCCAGCTGTAGACAGCACTCCTACAATGAGCAGTTCTTC. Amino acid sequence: CASCRQHSYNEQFF. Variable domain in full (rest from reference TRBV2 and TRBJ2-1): EPEVTQTPSHQVTQMGQEVILRCVPISNHLYFYWYRQILGQKVEFLVSFYNNEISEKSEIFDDQFSVERPDGSNFTLKIRSTKLEDSAMYFCASCRQHSYNEQFFGPGTRLTVL.

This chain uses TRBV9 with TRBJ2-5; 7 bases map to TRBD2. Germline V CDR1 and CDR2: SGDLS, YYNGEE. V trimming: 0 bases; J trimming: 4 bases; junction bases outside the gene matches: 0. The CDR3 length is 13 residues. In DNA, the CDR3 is TGTGCCAGCAGCGTAGGCGGGGGAGAGACCCAGTACTTC. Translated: CASSVGGGETQYF.